This TCR beta chain was identified during a study of T cell responses to AZD1222 COVID-19 vaccine. The overall study: Pooling was applied to second doses at about 4 or about 12 weeks.

TCRdb's copy holds only in-frame clones and misses some; the assay was immunoSEQ multiplex PCR. The data contain just under 95,000 clones, more than 75% of them seen just once; the ten biggest clones take up about a fifth. Trimming removed 0 bases from V and 2 bases from J; junction bases left unmatched: 6. Germline V gives CDR1 MNHEY, CDR2 SVGAGI. The CDR3 is 16 amino acids. In regard to this clone: What it recognizes is unknown.

Overall study findings and caveats: The study sampled repertoires only after the peak T cell response. Donors skewed white British and female; clonal diversity was possibly underestimated. Only six people who got AZD1222 tested seropositive at baseline.

This receptor was taken from an adult in good health. The rearrangement joins TRBV6-5 to TRBJ2-7; 8 bases line up with TRBD1. The sample here was peripheral blood, taken on day 0 of AZD1222 vaccination. CDR3 sequence: CASSYSWQGATYEQYF. CDR3 bases: TGTGCCAGCAGTTACTCTTGGCAGGGGGCGACCTACGAGCAGTACTTC.